These 12 T cell receptor beta chains originate from one sample sequenced in a study of vaccination effects on CD4 cells after COVID-19 (dated by TCRdb to between 2021 and 2023). In the ViraFEST assay, PBMC were stimulated with viral peptide pools, and antigen-specific CD4+ T cell clonotypes were then identified by expansion using TCR sequencing. After 10 days of culture, CD4+ T cells were isolated with the EasySep CD4+ T cell isolation kit. Negative nucleocapsid antibody results before and after vaccination confirmed that the healthy vaccine recipients had no prior SARS-CoV-2 infection. The library was generated by the immunoSEQ multiplex PCR assay. This is the immuneACCESS table as TCRdb keeps it, with only in-frame sequences that have V and J called. A part of the clones is gone; compared with another copy, unresolved V genes explain less than half, and the rest is unexplained. For this sample there are tens of thousands of clones; roughly 79% appear just once. Less than 7.5% of the sample is taken by the ten largest.

For these receptors, no antigen is known. Here the sequenced sample was CD4+ T cells from PBMCs cultured with HCoV-OC43 spike peptides, taken before COVID-19 vaccination. This specimen's cell subset or site label, interpreted: HCoV-OC43 spike overlapping peptide pool stimulation. These TCRs come from a human donor who received a COVID-19 vaccine.

The gene calls are TRBV5-5 and TRBJ2-5; 9 bases align to TRBD2. The junction had 5 bases not matched to a gene; V was cut back by 1 base and J by 1 base. The CDR3 has 16 amino acids. Germline V gene sequence: CDR1 SGHKS, CDR2 YYEKEE (reference sequence). CDR3 sequence (DNA): TGTGCCAGCAGCTTGCGGCCTAGCGGGGTCCAAGAGACCCAGTACTTC. It translates to CASSLRPSGVQETQYF.

The J gene is TRBJ2-3, the V gene TRBV5-1; perhaps D is TRBD1 or TRBD2 (5 bases each). Germline CDR1 SGHRS, CDR2 YFSETQ. Trimming removed 3 bases from V and 2 bases from J, with 10 bases in between. CDR3 length equals 14 residues. CDR3 DNA sequence: TGCGCCAGCAGCTCATTAGGGACCACAGATACGCAGTATTTT. The encoded protein is CASSSLGTTDTQYF.

The rearrangement joins TRBV19 to TRBJ2-1; D uncertain. The V end was cut by 5 bases, the J end by 8 bases, with 13 bases between. The CDR3 contains 13 residues. Per the germline V gene, CDR1 is LNHDA and CDR2 is SQIVND (reference sequence). As DNA, the CDR3 is TGTGCCAGTAGTCCCGATCAGCCGGATGAGCAGTTCTTC. Amino acids: CASSPDQPDEQFF.

V and J are TRBV28 and TRBJ1-1; tentatively, D is TRBD1 (5 bases). V shed 5 bases and J shed 1 base, with 20 bases lying between them. CDR1 is MDHEN, CDR2 SYDVKM, per germline. The CDR3 has 17 amino acids. CDR3 sequence reads: CASSLPGSGQKNTEAFF. CDR3 bases: TGTGCCAGCAGTCTTCCGGGTAGCGGACAAAAGAACACTGAAGCTTTCTTT.

This chain uses TRBV5-1 with TRBJ2-5, with D possibly matching TRBD2 (5 bases). The CDR3 has 16 residues. Germline CDR1 reads SGHRS; CDR2 reads YFSETQ. V was pared by 2 bases and J by 5 bases, with 19 bases between. The chain's CDR3 is CASSFGFVEGGETQYF. The CDR3 DNA reads as TGCGCCAGCAGCTTTGGATTTGTTGAGGGTGGCGAGACCCAGTACTTC.

This chain uses TRBV5-6 with TRBJ2-7; D may be TRBD1 or TRBD2 (5 bases each). Germline values: CDR1 SGHDT, CDR2 YYEEEE. V lost 0 bases and J lost 5, with 9 bases in between. This CDR3 spans 13 amino acids. DNA for the CDR3: TGTGCCAGCAGCTTGGTACGGGGCGACGAGCAGTACGTC. Protein: CASSLVRGDEQYV.

This clone came up once. The chain is built from TRBV7-3 and TRBJ2-5; a weak D match, TRBD2 (6 bases). The CDR3 extends over 13 amino acids. Trimming cost V 6 bases and J 5 bases, with 13 bases left between them. Germline V gene lookup returns CDR1 SGHTA and CDR2 FQGTGA. The CDR3 DNA is TGTGCCAGCAGTTACCTAGCGACTGAGACCCAGTACTTC. Translation gives CASSYLATETQYF.

The chain couples TRBV7-7 to TRBJ2-5, with D possibly being TRBD1 (5 bases). The CDR3 has 14 residues. Germline V gene lookup returns CDR1 SSHAT and CDR2 FNYEAQ (reference sequence). V was pared by 1 base and J by 5 bases, with 11 bases between. In nucleotides, the CDR3 is TGTGCCAGCAGCTTAGTTGGGGCGGAGGAGACCCAGTACTTC. Its translation: CASSLVGAEETQYF.

This chain links TRBV5-5 with TRBJ1-4; weak D call: TRBD1 (5 bases). Germline CDR1 is SGHKS and CDR2 is YYEKEE (reference sequence). V was clipped by 1 base and J by 3 bases, with 10 bases between them. The CDR3 is 15 amino acids. Here the CDR3 DNA reads TGTGCCAGCAGCTTGTTGGGGCCAGCTAATGAAAAACTGTTTTTT. Translating gives CASSLLGPANEKLFF.

The chain couples TRBV3-1 (or the pseudogene TRBV3-2) to TRBJ1-6; 7 bases align to TRBD1. From germline, CDR1 is LGHDT and CDR2 YNNKEL (reference sequence). This CDR3 is built from 15 residues. J lost 13 bases, V lost 4 bases, and 13 bases had no gene match. This chain's CDR3 is CASSPEPGTANPLHF. As DNA, the CDR3 is TGTGCCAGCAGCCCTGAACCTGGGACAGCGAATCCCCTCCACTTT.

This chain links TRBV6-5 with TRBJ1-1; the D gene is possibly TRBD1 (5 bases). This CDR3 spans 14 amino acids. Per germline, CDR1 MNHEY and CDR2 SVGAGI. V was trimmed by 7 bases and J by 6 bases, leaving 18 bases between them. The CDR3 DNA sequence: TGTGCCAGCAAAAGCCCCAGGGCCCAAGCTGAAGCTTTCTTT. Translation gives CASKSPRAQAEAFF.

The chain has TRBV30 and TRBJ1-1, with a possible D match to TRBD1 (5 bases). CDR1 GTSNPN and CDR2 SVGIG come from the germline V gene (reference sequence). Deletions cut 6 bases from V and 5 bases from J, with 16 bases between. The CDR3 contains 13 residues. This CDR3 is CACSPRDRTEAFF. The CDR3 DNA reads as TGTGCCTGCTCACCCAGGGATCGAACTGAAGCTTTCTTT.